The 4 T cell receptor beta chains below all came from one sample that was sequenced in a study of blood T cells in healthy people across ages. Combining a sample-barcoded 5' primer with a J-beta primer mix, a second PCR ran for roughly 7 to 12 cycles. Via MiXCR, TCRdb re-called the 5' RACE reads, giving one row per CDR3 protein. The data show 700,000 to 900,000 distinct CDR3 sequences, under 30% seen once. The same sample was also used in a study of T cells of mothers and their children.

The sequenced material came from blood. These receptors came from a boy between 10 and 17 years old in good health.

This sequence joins TRBV5-1 and TRBJ2-5; TRBD2 might be the D (5 bases). Germline CDR1 is SGHRS and CDR2 is YFSETQ. Between the trimmed V and J ends, which lost 0 bases and 0 bases, there was a span of 12 bases. The CDR3 runs 16 residues. The CDR3 DNA follows: TGCGCCAGCAGCTTGGACGGCAGGAGGTACCAAGAGACCCAGTACTTC. Its protein product is CASSLDGRRYQETQYF.

In this sample, this clonotype turned up a few times. The gene calls are TRBV27 and TRBJ1-5; D gene ambiguous. This CDR3 region has 14 residues. The ends were cut back, 4 bases at V and 7 bases at J, with 14 bases in the middle. The germline V gene encodes CDR1 MNHEY and CDR2 SMNVEV (reference sequence). The CDR3 region has the DNA TGTGCCAGCAGTTCCATTTCTCCGGGACAGCCCCAGCATTTT. It specifies CASSSISPGQPQHF.

This clonotype was counted a few times. The rearrangement joins TRBV12-3 or TRBV12-4 to TRBJ2-1, with D tentatively TRBD1 (5 bases). Trimming took off 6 bases at V and 5 bases at J, with 17 bases between the two ends. The length of the CDR3 is 15 residues. The CDR3 loop reads CASRRDRELNNEQFF. The CDR3 DNA follows: TGTGCCAGCAGGAGAGACAGAGAACTTAACAATGAGCAGTTCTTC.

In this sample, this clonotype turned up once. The rearrangement links TRBV20-1 to TRBJ1-5; D gene unclear. The CDR3 runs to 13 residues. Trimming removed 1 base at V and 2 bases at J, with 6 bases between. Germline V CDR1 and CDR2: DFQATT, SNEGSKA (reference sequence). The CDR3 sequence: CSARAVGNQPQHF. The DNA of the CDR3 is TGCAGTGCTAGAGCTGTTGGCAATCAGCCCCAGCATTTT.